This T cell receptor beta chain comes out of a study of post-analysis software for immune sequencing data (dated by TCRdb to about 2015). Regarding the study in general: The recorded disease courses included relapsing-remitting, secondary progressive and progressive-relapsing multiple sclerosis, and some patients had no subtype annotation. The multiple sclerosis patient repertoires were compared with more than 10 previously published healthy control repertoires from donors aged roughly 6 to 27 years. A subset of samples was prepared in parallel using single-end sample barcoding, then pooled and co-amplified after Illumina adapter ligation. Results the study describes overall, beyond this receptor: Strong co-clustering of samples prepared in the same batch was shown by direct clustering with F measure, prompting a batch-effect correction. The control group was slightly older than the multiple sclerosis patient group. Significantly higher frequencies in patients than in controls were found for several TRBV segments, including TRBV5-6, TRBV5-1 and TRBV20-1. Significantly lower normalized Chao1 diversity was found in multiple sclerosis patients than in controls, suggesting substantial peripheral T-cell clonal expansion.

The germline V gene specifies KGHSH as CDR1 and LQKENI as CDR2. Counted from cysteine to phenylalanine, this CDR3 has 13 amino acids. The read is trimmed to its CDR3 DNA, 39 bases read in frame from base 1. V sheds 4 bases and J sheds 2 bases, leaving 8 bases between their ends. TCR beta repertoires were profiled from peripheral blood of 10 to 15 young patients with multiple sclerosis to demonstrate the VDJtools post-analysis software. The multiple sclerosis patients were children and adolescents ranging in age from roughly 6 to 15 years. Libraries were prepared through PCR. For sequencing, an Illumina HiSeq 2500 was employed. Unique molecular identifiers were incorporated into TCR beta cDNA libraries to reduce PCR and sequencing biases. Per 1 to 10 million input T cells, approximately 500,000 cDNA molecules were obtained, such that each molecule approximated one T cell. The patient libraries were prepared and sequenced using the same protocol as the earlier healthy control dataset. Within a given batch, samples were prepared together, multiplexed and sequenced on the same HiSeq lane. As for the original processing: MIGEC handled the raw barcoded reads, throwing out single-read molecular identifier groups before consensus assembly and CDR3 extraction. VDJtools was used for post-analysis of the clonotype tables, and diversity was normalized by down-sampling every dataset to the size of the smallest sample. In repertoire overlap clustering, CDR3 amino acid sequences, but not nucleotide sequences, were matched to correct batch-related cross-sample contamination. TCRdb reanalyzed the raw reads on its own, using fastp at Q25 for trimming and MiXCR for clone calling, and kept in-frame beta chains. Every entry covers one CDR3 protein and lists the most common genes and DNA from its rows. Here the V and J calls rest on TCRdb's processing, not on the authors' analysis. The sample table holds 700,000 to 800,000 distinct CDR3 sequences, of which roughly 27% were seen once. Roughly 0.53% of the sample is taken by the ten largest.

Comment on this clonotype: This clone's antigen is unknown. No quality values exist for individual bases; no much larger clone is one base distant.

Material: blood. This chain is built from TRBV18 and TRBJ2-5; no D gene call is confident. The TCR comes from a girl between 10 and 17 years old with multiple sclerosis. The CDR3 protein sequence reads: CASSQLGQETQYF. The DNA is as follows: TGTGCCAGCTCACAATTGGGACAAGAGACCCAGTACTTC.